The sequence of this T cell receptor beta chain was determined in a study of Tregs in tolerant kidney transplant recipients. The study's findings and limits: Few patients were studied, so findings need validation in larger groups. Changing PCR primers prevented nucleotide comparison between some patients' samples. Donor-specific Treg expansion exceeded global Treg expansion in tolerant patients, suggesting antigen drive.

Concerning this clone: What it binds is unknown.

Mixed chimerism was transient after nonmyeloablative marrow transplants from related graft donors. This CDR3 has 13 residues. Germline V gene lookup returns CDR1 SQVTM and CDR2 ANQGSEA. V was cut by 4 bases and J by 0 bases, with 9 bases left in between. Assay: immunoSEQ multiplex PCR; the TCRdb copy retains only in-frame clones and omits some. The profile shows about 50,000 clones, roughly nine tenths of them singletons. Sequencing used CD8+ T cells from blood (PBMCs), obtained 12 months after the transplant. The gene calls are TRBV29-1 and TRBJ1-2, with TRBD1 as a possible D gene (5 bases). The sequence came from a human patient who received a combined kidney and bone marrow transplant. Some T cells may be provided by the graft donor. CDR3 coding DNA: TGCAGCGTTGTAACAGGAGCTAACTATGGCTACACCTTC. This gives the protein CSVVTGANYGYTF.